The 16 T cell receptor beta chains below all came from one sample that was sequenced in a study of blood T cell repertoires in COVID-19. The repertoire was sequenced with immunoSEQ multiplex PCR; TCRdb's copy has only in-frame clones and lacks some. The repertoire holds about 140,000 clones, with roughly 90% as singletons. Material: peripheral blood. Source of these receptors: a man aged 50 to 59 with active or convalescent COVID-19.

The chain links TRBV28 to TRBJ1-2, with 9 bases fitting TRBD1. There are 15 residues in the CDR3. Germline V gene sequence: CDR1 MDHEN, CDR2 SYDVKM. Germline trimming cut 4 bases from V and 5 bases from J; bases unmatched to any gene: 8. Here the CDR3 reads CASSYPSGQGYGYTF. CDR3 in DNA: TGTGCCAGCAGTTACCCCTCGGGACAGGGTTATGGCTACACCTTC.

J is TRBJ2-3 and V is TRBV7-2; maybe TRBD2 (6 bases). The CDR3 spans 17 residues. Trimming removed 1 base at V and 0 bases at J, with 14 bases between. In germline, CDR1 is SGHTA, CDR2 FQGNSA. The chain's CDR3 is CASSLGFGGYSTDTQYF. In DNA, the CDR3 is TGTGCCAGCAGCTTAGGTTTCGGGGGTTATAGCACAGATACGCAGTATTTT.

The genes are TRBV28 and TRBJ2-7, with D perhaps TRBD2 (6 bases). Germline CDR1 and CDR2: MDHEN and SYDVKM. V lost 6 bases and J 2 bases, leaving 14 bases between the germline ends. CDR3 size: 14 residues. CDR3 DNA sequence: TGTGCCAGCAGGATCTTTAGCGGACCCTACGAGCAGTACTTC. This codes for CASRIFSGPYEQYF. Variable domain in full (rest from reference TRBV28 and TRBJ2-7): DVKVTQSSRYLVKRTGEKVFLECVQDMDHENMFWYRQDPGLGLRLIYFSYDVKMKEKGDIPEGYSVSREKKERFSLILESASTNQTSMYLCASRIFSGPYEQYFGPGTRLTVT.

DNA of the CDR3: TGTGCCAGCTCACCAGGGCATAGCAATCAGCCCCAGCATTTT. This sequence encodes CASSPGHSNQPQHF. This rearrangement joins TRBV18 to TRBJ1-5, with no clear D. Germline V gene lookup returns CDR1 KGHSH and CDR2 LQKENI. Trimming cost V 2 bases and J 0 bases, with 5 bases left between them. CDR3 length: 14 amino acids.

The chain recombines TRBV24-1 with TRBJ1-5, with 7 bases that match TRBD1. There are 14 residues in the CDR3. Germline V lookup: CDR1 KGHDR, CDR2 SFDVKD. V was pared by 3 bases and J by 6 bases, with 4 bases of the junction left unmatched. In DNA form, the CDR3 reads TGTGCCACCAGTGATAGAGGGGGCCCTCAGCCCCAGCATTTT. It yields the protein CATSDRGGPQPQHF.

The CDR3 coding sequence is TGTGCCAGCCGTTATACAGATTCGAGCTCCTACGAGCAGTACTTC. It codes for CASRYTDSSSYEQYF. V gene TRBV27 combines with J gene TRBJ2-7; D remains unclear. Germline V gene sequence: CDR1 MNHEY, CDR2 SMNVEV (reference sequence). The length of the CDR3 is 15 residues. V lost 8 bases and J lost 0, with 17 bases in between.

The V call is TRBV5-5, the J call TRBJ1-5, with D perhaps TRBD1 (5 bases). The CDR3 covers 15 residues. CDR1 is SGHKS, CDR2 YYEKEE, per germline (reference sequence). V lost 3 bases to trimming and J lost 2 bases, with 12 bases between them. The CDR3: CASSSFGGGNQPQHF. The DNA for the CDR3 is TGTGCCAGCAGCTCCTTCGGGGGAGGCAATCAGCCCCAGCATTTT.

This rearrangement joins TRBV7-8 to TRBJ1-5, with TRBD1 matching 8 bases. Germline loops: CDR1 SGHVS, CDR2 FQNEAQ. V gave up 5 bases and J gave up 6 bases; unmatched junction bases: 6. The length of the CDR3 is 14 residues. The CDR3, as DNA: TGTGCCAGCAGCGGACAGGGCCGGATTCAGCCCCAGCATTTT. This translates into CASSGQGRIQPQHF.

The chain joins TRBV24-1 to TRBJ2-5, with 11 bases that match TRBD2. Germline CDR1 KGHDR, CDR2 SFDVKD. CDR3 length equals 17 residues. Unmatched junction bases numbered 9, after V lost 5 bases and J lost 2 bases. The CDR3 sequence is CATSVLGTSGTQETQYF. For the CDR3, the DNA is TGTGCCACCAGTGTATTGGGGACTAGCGGTACACAAGAGACCCAGTACTTC.

This clone appeared once. The rearrangement links TRBV6-5 to TRBJ1-6; the D is unclear. Trimming left V 6 bases short and J 8 bases short, with 8 bases between. Germline CDR1 is MNHEY and CDR2 is SVGAGI. There are 12 residues in the CDR3. Here the CDR3 reads CASRLSYSPLHF. The CDR3 coding sequence is TGTGCCAGCAGGTTGTCGTATTCACCCCTCCACTTT.

J is TRBJ2-7 and V is TRBV6-5, with D hard to call. The germline V gene has CDR1 MNHEY and CDR2 SVGAGI. The V end lost 5 bases, the J end lost 5 bases, and 13 bases lay between the germline ends. The CDR3 is 13 residues long. The CDR3 nucleotides are TGTGCCAGCAGTCCATCGGCCCGGGACGAGCAGTACTTC. It codes for CASSPSARDEQYF.

The chain is built from TRBV6-5 and TRBJ1-5, with D unclear. Trimming cost V 2 bases and J 2 bases, with 7 bases left between them. The CDR3 runs 14 residues. Germline lookup yields CDR1 MNHEY and CDR2 SVGAGI. The CDR3 nucleotides are TGTGCCAGCAGTTACGGGAGGGGCAATCAGCCCCAGCATTTT. This sequence encodes CASSYGRGNQPQHF.

V is TRBV15 and J is TRBJ2-7, with 8 positions matching TRBD1. Per germline, CDR1 LNHNV and CDR2 YYDKDF (reference sequence). V was pared by 1 base and J by 6 bases, with 5 bases of the junction left unmatched. The CDR3 has 14 residues. The CDR3 bases are TGTGCCACCAGCAGAGGCGGACAGGGCAGCGAGCAGTACTTC. As protein: CATSRGGQGSEQYF.

The chain has TRBV28 and TRBJ2-3; 7 bases match TRBD2. The CDR3 contains 16 residues. Per germline, CDR1 MDHEN and CDR2 SYDVKM. The DNA for the CDR3 is TGTGCTAGTCAACGGCGGGAGTCTTTACTCACAGATACGCAGTATTTT. Translating gives CASQRRESLLTDTQYF.

This chain links TRBV27 with TRBJ2-1, with 9 positions matching TRBD2. The germline V gene has CDR1 MNHEY and CDR2 SMNVEV (reference sequence). The V and J ends lost 1 base and 5 bases, in that order; junction bases with no gene match: 3. The CDR3 has 15 amino acids. The CDR3 bases are TGTGCCAGCAGTTTATTTAGCGGGAGCCACAATGAGCAGTTCTTC. Protein product: CASSLFSGSHNEQFF.

V gene TRBV7-3 combines with J gene TRBJ2-1; 13 nucleotides line up with TRBD2. Germline V gene data show CDR1 as SGHTA and CDR2 as FQGTGA. CDR3 length equals 15 residues. J lost 9 bases, V lost 5 bases, and 7 bases had no gene match. CDR3 region: CASSPGTSGNGEQFF. CDR3 sequence (DNA): TGTGCCAGCAGCCCAGGGACTAGCGGGAATGGTGAGCAGTTCTTC. Full variable domain (missing parts from reference TRBV7-3 and TRBJ2-1): GAGVSQTPSNKVTEKGKYVELRCDPISGHTALYWYRQSLGQGPEFLIYFQGTGAADDSGLPNDRFFAVRPEGSVSTLKIQRTERGDSAVYLCASSPGTSGNGEQFFGPGTRLTVL.